This entry describes one TCR beta chain. Its antigen is currently not known. Base quality data are lacking; no much larger clone is found one base away. Using the deep immunoSEQ assay, TCR CDR3 regions were amplified from genomic DNA by multiplex PCR. Extracted genomic DNA from each cell subset was distributed evenly across all wells of several immunoSEQ 96-well plates, and each plate was treated as a replicate. For sorted subsets, each replicate PCR was loaded with around 200 ng genomic DNA, equivalent to roughly 30,000 T cell genomes. Purified libraries were measured with a Qubit 3.0 fluorometer, size-checked on a Bioanalyzer 2100, and measured again with the KAPA Library Quantification kit. Every immunoSEQ 96-well plate was sequenced on a dedicated single-read 150-cycle Illumina NextSeq 550 flow cell. Concerning the study's data processing: Because only junctional sequences without quality scores were contained in the immunoSEQ output, filtering matching that applied to full-length reads could not be performed. To assign V/J genes and CDR3, sequences were annotated using PyIR, a Python wrapper for IgBLAST v1.9, with IMGT germline references. Reads were removed for weak V/J assignments (E-value above 1e-6), missing CDR3, stop codons, out-of-frame junctions, or ambiguous translated residues. A V3J clonotype was defined by an identical inferred V gene, J gene, and CDR3 amino acid sequence. To compute the percentage overlap between repertoires, the number of shared unique clonotypes was divided by the size of the smaller repertoire. Richness of each repertoire was evaluated using RTK rarefaction, the Chao1 estimator, and Recon v2.1 estimates of unobserved clonotypes. OLGA was used to compute generation probabilities for all TCRbeta clonotypes that the gDNA method yielded from a handful of donors. Not all clones reach the TCRdb copy of this immuneACCESS table, which keeps in-frame sequences only. Checked studies attribute under half of the gap to unresolved V genes and leave the rest unexplained. D and trimming come from the DNA, and the V and J calls and clone size come from that table. The table for this sample lists some 630,000 clones; about 96% of them were counted only once. Jointly, the top ten make up approximately 0.1% of the sample.

The trim is 4 bases for V and 0 bases for J, with a gap of 15 bases between the germline ends. CDR1 and CDR2, looked up from the germline V gene, are MDHEN and SYDVKM. The CDR3 sequence holds 16 residues, the cysteine and phenylalanine included. Of the read, only the CDR3 DNA is kept; its 48 bases are in frame from base 1. CD8 naive samples were obtained by positive selection for CCR7 among CD45RO-negative cells, yielding a CD45RA+CCR7+ population from which TemRA cells were excluded. The donors were healthy, HIV-negative adults with no recently reported acute infections or vaccinations. Every donor was a Caucasian adult residing in Nashville, Tennessee, USA. Blood was obtained by leukapheresis, after which PBMCs were separated by Ficoll-Histopaque density gradient centrifugation and cryopreserved in liquid nitrogen vapor phase. Analytical flow cytometry was used to check the purity and quantity of every magnetically sorted T cell population. From each sorted fraction, genomic DNA was isolated and quantified by UV absorbance on a Nanodrop 2000c.

The sample belongs to a study of shared clonotypes between healthy human individuals (TCRdb year 2020). Notes on the research overall: A few men and a couple of women, aged 18 to 49 years, made up the cohort. For each donor, CD4 naive and CD4 memory were each run on three plates, CD8 naive on two plates, and CD8 memory on one plate. To estimate repertoire size and how much clonotype sharing occurs between individuals, the study deeply sequenced the blood TCR repertoires of several healthy adults. To increase sequencing depth and limit assay-specific biases, different laboratories used diverse techniques to prepare libraries and sequence TCR repertoires. Each donor's leukapheresis produced roughly between roughly 0.94 and 9.5 billion PBMCs. Findings and caveats that apply to the study as a whole: The small number of donors limited the genetic and exposure-history diversity represented. Rarefaction of sorted-subset datasets indicated incomplete sequencing despite the large sequencing depth. Sharing across several donors was observed for roughly 5.4% of naive CD4, over 3% of naive CD8, about 2.3% of memory CD4, and around 0.4% of memory CD8 clonotypes. Pairwise subsampling led to the expectation that sequencing depth would affect the degree of clonotype sharing among donors. Larger estimated clonotype richness was generally found for naive subsets than for memory subsets. Sampling was limited to blood, and TCR repertoires in tissue likely differ from TCR repertoires in blood. Compared with non-shared clonotypes, the clonotypes found in all four sorted-subset donors had higher generation probabilities.

Specimen: naive CD8+ T cells sorted from blood. The cell subset or site label for this specimen denotes: CD45RA+CCR7+. The chain links TRBV28 with TRBJ2-5; the D gene is possibly TRBD2, with 6 bases matching. The receptor was isolated from a woman aged 25 to 39 in good health. The sequence in DNA is TGTGCCAGCAGTTCCCCGGGACTCCCGTACCAAGAGACCCAGTACTTC. Translation gives CASSSPGLPYQETQYF. Reference TRBV28 and TRBJ2-5 proteins supply the regions before and after the CDR3; the full variable domain is: DVKVTQSSRYLVKRTGEKVFLECVQDMDHENMFWYRQDPGLGLRLIYFSYDVKMKEKGDIPEGYSVSREKKERFSLILESASTNQTSMYLCASSSPGLPYQETQYFGPGTRLLVL.